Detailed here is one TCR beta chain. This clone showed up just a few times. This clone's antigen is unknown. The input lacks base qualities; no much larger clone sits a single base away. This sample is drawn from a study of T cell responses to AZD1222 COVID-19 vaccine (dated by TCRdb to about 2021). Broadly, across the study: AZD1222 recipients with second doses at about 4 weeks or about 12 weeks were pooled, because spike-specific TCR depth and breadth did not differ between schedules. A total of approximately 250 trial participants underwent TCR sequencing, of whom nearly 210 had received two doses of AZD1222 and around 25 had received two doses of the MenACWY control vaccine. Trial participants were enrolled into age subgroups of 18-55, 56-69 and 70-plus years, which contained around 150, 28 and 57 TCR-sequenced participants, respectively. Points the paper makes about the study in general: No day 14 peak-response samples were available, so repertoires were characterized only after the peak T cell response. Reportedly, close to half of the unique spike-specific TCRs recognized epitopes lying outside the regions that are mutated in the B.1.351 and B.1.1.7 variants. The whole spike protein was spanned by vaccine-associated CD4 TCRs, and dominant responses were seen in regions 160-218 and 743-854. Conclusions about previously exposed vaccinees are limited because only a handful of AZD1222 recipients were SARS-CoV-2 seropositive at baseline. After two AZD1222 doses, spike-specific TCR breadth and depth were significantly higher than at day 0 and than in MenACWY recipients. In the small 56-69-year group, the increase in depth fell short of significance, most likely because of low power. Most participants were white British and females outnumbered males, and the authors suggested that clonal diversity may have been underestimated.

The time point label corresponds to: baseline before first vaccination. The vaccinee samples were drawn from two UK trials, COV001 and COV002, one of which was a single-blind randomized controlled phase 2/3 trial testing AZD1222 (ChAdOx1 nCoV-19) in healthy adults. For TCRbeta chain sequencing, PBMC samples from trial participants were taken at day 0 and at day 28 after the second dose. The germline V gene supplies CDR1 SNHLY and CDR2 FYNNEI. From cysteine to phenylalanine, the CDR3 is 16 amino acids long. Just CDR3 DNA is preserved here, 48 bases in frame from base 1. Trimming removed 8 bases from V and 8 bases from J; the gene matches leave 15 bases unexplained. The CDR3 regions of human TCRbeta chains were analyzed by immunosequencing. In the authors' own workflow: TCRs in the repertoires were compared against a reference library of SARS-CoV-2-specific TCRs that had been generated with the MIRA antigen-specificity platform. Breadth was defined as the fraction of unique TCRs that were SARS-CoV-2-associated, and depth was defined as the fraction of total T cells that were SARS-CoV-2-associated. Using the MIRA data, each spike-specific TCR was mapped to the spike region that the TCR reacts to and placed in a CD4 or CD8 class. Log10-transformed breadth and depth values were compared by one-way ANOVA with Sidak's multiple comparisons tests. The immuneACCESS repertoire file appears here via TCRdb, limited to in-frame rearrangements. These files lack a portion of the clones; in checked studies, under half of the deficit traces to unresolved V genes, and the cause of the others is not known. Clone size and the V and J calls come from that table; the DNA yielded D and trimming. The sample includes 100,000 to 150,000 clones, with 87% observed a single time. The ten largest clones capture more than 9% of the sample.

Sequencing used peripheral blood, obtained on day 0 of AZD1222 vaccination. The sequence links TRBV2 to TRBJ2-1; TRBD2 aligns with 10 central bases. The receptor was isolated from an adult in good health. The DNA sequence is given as TGTGCCAGCGGCCCCAGCGGGGGGGCGAGAGAGGATGAGCAGTTCTTC. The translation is CASGPSGGAREDEQFF. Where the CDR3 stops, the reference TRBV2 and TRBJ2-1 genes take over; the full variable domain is EPEVTQTPSHQVTQMGQEVILRCVPISNHLYFYWYRQILGQKVEFLVSFYNNEISEKSEIFDDQFSVERPDGSNFTLKIRSTKLEDSAMYFCASGPSGGAREDEQFFGPGTRLTVL.